The 11 T cell receptor beta chains in this list originate from one sample, sequenced in a study of blood T cell repertoires in COVID-19. Only in-frame clones appear in the TCRdb table, and some are missing; sequencing was by immunoSEQ multiplex PCR. The data show 100,000 to 150,000 clones, with over 60% seen just once and 35% to 40% held by the top ten. Sequencing used peripheral blood. The receptors originated from a man aged 40-49 years with active or convalescent COVID-19.

This clone was observed a few times. One end of the junction is discordant with germline, which a read error may explain. The gene calls are TRBV3-1 (or the pseudogene TRBV3-2) and TRBJ1-1; TRBD1 aligns across 7 bases. Germline V gene sequence: CDR1 LGHDT, CDR2 YNNKEL (reference sequence). The CDR3 sequence is 14 residues long. The chain's CDR3 is CASSPTGMKTEAFF. CDR3 sequence (DNA): TGTGCCAGCAGCCCGACAGGGATGAAGACTGAAGCTTTCTTT.

This chain joins TRBV12-5 and TRBJ1-3, with a possible D match to TRBD1 (6 bases). Germline V gene sequence: CDR1 LGHNT, CDR2 FRNRAP. Trimming shortened V by 3 bases and J by 0 bases, and 9 bases separated the two germline ends. The CDR3 totals 15 residues. The chain's CDR3 is CASGLWTDSGNTIYF. In nucleotides, the CDR3 is TGTGCTAGTGGTTTATGGACAGACTCTGGAAACACCATATATTTT.

The chain is built from TRBV3-1 (or the pseudogene TRBV3-2) and TRBJ2-5; no clear D gene. The germline V gene encodes CDR1 LGHDT and CDR2 YNNKEL (reference sequence). The germline V and J ends were trimmed by 6 bases and 7 bases, with 12 bases remaining between them. This CDR3 has 12 amino acids. Here the CDR3 DNA reads TGTGCCAGCAGAATTCCGCCAGGGACCCAGTACTTC. Protein: CASRIPPGTQYF.

The gene calls are TRBV6-5 and TRBJ2-1, with a possible D match to TRBD1 (5 bases). The CDR3 is made up of 14 amino acids. The V end was cut by 10 bases, the J end by 5 bases, with 18 bases between. Germline CDR1 and CDR2: MNHEY and SVGAGI. Here the CDR3 reads CAIDSQETNNEQFF. CDR3 bases: TGTGCCATCGATTCACAGGAGACAAACAATGAGCAGTTCTTC.

The chain recombines TRBV25-1 with TRBJ1-2; 7 nucleotides line up with TRBD1. From germline, CDR1 is MGHDK and CDR2 SYGVNS. Trimming cost V 5 bases and J 7 bases; bases outside gene matches: 10. This CDR3 contains 14 residues. CDR3 loop: CASSKVAGGSGYTF. In DNA form, the CDR3 reads TGTGCCAGCAGTAAAGTCGCAGGGGGTAGTGGCTACACCTTC.

This clone was observed a single time. The chain couples TRBV6-5 to TRBJ1-2, with 8 bases aligning to TRBD1. Germline lookup yields CDR1 MNHEY and CDR2 SVGAGI. J was trimmed by 2 bases and V by 0 bases; bases with no gene match: 5. The CDR3 loop spans 16 amino acids. The chain's CDR3 is CASSYSGTGLNYGYTF. DNA of the CDR3: TGTGCCAGCAGTTACTCTGGGACAGGCCTAAACTATGGCTACACCTTC.

V and J are TRBV23-1 and TRBJ2-7; TRBD2 might be the D (7 bases). Being an ORF, TRBV23-1 has a function that is uncertain. This CDR3 has 16 residues. The V gene lost 2 bases and the J gene lost 4 bases, with 18 bases spanning the gap. The DNA of the CDR3 is TGCGCCAGCAGTCAAGAGGGGGGGTCTGAACGTTACGAGCAGTACTTC. It translates to CASSQEGGSERYEQYF.

The chain combines TRBV6-5 with TRBJ1-2, with D uncertain. The germline CDR1 and CDR2 sequences are MNHEY and SVGAGI. CDR3 size: 12 residues. Trimming took off 0 bases at V and 8 bases at J, with 7 bases between the two ends. DNA of the CDR3: TGTGCCAGCAGTTACTCGAATAGCGGCTACACCTTC. Amino acid sequence: CASSYSNSGYTF.

The genes are TRBV18 and TRBJ2-3, with D tentatively TRBD2 (6 bases). CDR3 length: 14 residues. V lost 5 bases, J lost 1 base, and 10 bases lay in between. CDR1 is KGHSH, CDR2 LQKENI, per germline. The CDR3 region has the DNA TGTGCCAGCTCATATAGCGGAGGCACAGATACGCAGTATTTT. Protein: CASSYSGGTDTQYF.

V is TRBV25-1 and J is TRBJ1-6; possible D gene TRBD1, 6 bases. V was shortened by 8 bases and J by 10 bases, with 18 bases between the two germline ends. The CDR3 totals 14 residues. Per the germline V gene, CDR1 is MGHDK and CDR2 is SYGVNS. The CDR3 loop reads CASWGPGGRSPLHF. DNA for the CDR3: TGTGCCAGCTGGGGTCCGGGGGGGCGATCACCCCTCCACTTT.

This chain links TRBV2 with TRBJ2-1; D might be TRBD1 (6 bases). The CDR3 runs 13 residues. Deletions cut 6 bases from V and 2 bases from J, with 8 bases between. CDR1 SNHLY and CDR2 FYNNEI come from the germline V gene. The CDR3 DNA follows: TGTGCCAGCAGCCAGGGGACCTACAATGAGCAGTTCTTC. Translation: CASSQGTYNEQFF. Drawing the rest from reference TRBV2 and TRBJ2-1, the complete variable domain is EPEVTQTPSHQVTQMGQEVILRCVPISNHLYFYWYRQILGQKVEFLVSFYNNEISEKSEIFDDQFSVERPDGSNFTLKIRSTKLEDSAMYFCASSQGTYNEQFFGPGTRLTVL.